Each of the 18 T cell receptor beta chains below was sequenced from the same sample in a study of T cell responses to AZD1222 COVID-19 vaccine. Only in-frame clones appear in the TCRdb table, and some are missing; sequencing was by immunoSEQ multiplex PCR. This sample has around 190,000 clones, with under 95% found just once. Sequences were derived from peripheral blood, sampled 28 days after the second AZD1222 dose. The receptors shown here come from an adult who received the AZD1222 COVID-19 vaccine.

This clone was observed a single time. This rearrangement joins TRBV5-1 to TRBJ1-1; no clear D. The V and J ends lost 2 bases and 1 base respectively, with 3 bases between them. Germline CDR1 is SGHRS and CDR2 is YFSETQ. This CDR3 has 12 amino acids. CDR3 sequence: CASSLANTEAFF. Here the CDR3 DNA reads TGCGCCAGCAGCTTAGCGAACACTGAAGCTTTCTTT.

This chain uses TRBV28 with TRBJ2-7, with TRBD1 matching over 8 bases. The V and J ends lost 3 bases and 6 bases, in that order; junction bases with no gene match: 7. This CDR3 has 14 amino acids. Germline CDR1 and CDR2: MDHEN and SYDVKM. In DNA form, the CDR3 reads TGTGCCAGCAGTTTTATCCAGGGGGCGAGCGAGCAGTACTTC. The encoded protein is CASSFIQGASEQYF.

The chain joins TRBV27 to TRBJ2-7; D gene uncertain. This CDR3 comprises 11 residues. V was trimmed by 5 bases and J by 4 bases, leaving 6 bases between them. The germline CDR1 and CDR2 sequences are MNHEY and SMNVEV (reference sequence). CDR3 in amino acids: CASSPPYEQYF. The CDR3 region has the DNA TGTGCCAGCAGTCCGCCTTACGAGCAGTACTTC.

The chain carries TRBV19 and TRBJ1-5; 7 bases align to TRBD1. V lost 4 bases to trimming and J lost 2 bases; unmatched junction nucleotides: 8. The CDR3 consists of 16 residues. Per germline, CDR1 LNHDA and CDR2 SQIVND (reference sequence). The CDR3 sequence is CASSREQGLGNQPQHF. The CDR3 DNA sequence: TGTGCCAGTAGTAGGGAACAGGGGTTGGGCAATCAGCCCCAGCATTTT.

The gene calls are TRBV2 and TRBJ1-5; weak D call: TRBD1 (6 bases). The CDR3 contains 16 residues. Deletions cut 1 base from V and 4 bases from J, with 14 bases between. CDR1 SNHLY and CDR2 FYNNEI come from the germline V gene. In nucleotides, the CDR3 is TGTGCCAGCAGTGAAGTACGGGGGGCGGGAAATCAGCCCCAGCATTTT. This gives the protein CASSEVRGAGNQPQHF.

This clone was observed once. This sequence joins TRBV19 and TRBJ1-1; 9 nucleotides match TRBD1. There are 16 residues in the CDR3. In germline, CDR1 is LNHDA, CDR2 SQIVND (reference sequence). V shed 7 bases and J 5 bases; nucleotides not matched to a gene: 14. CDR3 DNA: TGTGCCAGTACCCCGATGACAGGGGGTTTTTCAACTGAAGCTTTCTTT. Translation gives CASTPMTGGFSTEAFF.

The DNA for the CDR3 is TGTGCCAGCAGTCTTGATCGGGGCGAGACCCAGTACTTC. The encoded protein is CASSLDRGETQYF. The rearrangement uses TRBV6-4 and TRBJ2-5; D is perhaps TRBD1 or TRBD2 (5 bases each). The germline V gene encodes CDR1 MRHNA and CDR2 SNTAGT. V was cut by 5 bases and J by 5 bases, with 12 bases left in between. There are 13 residues in the CDR3.

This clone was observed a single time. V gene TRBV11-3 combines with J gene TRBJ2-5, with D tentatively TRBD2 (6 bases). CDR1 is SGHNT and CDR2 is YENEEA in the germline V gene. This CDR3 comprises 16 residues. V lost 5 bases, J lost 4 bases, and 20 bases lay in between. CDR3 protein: CASSEQGTLWRETQYF. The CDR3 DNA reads TGTGCCAGCAGCGAACAAGGGACTCTGTGGCGAGAGACCCAGTACTTC.

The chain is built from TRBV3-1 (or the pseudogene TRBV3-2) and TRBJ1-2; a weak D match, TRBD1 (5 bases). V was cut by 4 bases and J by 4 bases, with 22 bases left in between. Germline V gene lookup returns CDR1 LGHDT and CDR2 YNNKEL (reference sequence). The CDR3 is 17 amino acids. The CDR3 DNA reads TGTGCCAGCAGCCTAAGAGTCGGGCCCGGGGGAATCTATGGCTACACCTTC. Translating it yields CASSLRVGPGGIYGYTF.

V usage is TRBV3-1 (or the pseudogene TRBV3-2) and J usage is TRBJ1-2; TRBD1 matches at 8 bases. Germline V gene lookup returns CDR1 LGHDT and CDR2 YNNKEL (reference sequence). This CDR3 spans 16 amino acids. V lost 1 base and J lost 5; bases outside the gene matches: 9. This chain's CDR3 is CASSQGDRGRFYGYTF. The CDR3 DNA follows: TGTGCCAGCAGCCAAGGAGACAGGGGCAGATTTTATGGCTACACCTTC.

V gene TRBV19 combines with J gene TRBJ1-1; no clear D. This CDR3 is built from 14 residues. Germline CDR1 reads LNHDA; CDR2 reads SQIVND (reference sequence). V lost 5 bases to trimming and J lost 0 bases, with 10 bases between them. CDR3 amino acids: CASSERAMNTEAFF. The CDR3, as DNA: TGTGCCAGTAGTGAGCGGGCAATGAACACTGAAGCTTTCTTT.

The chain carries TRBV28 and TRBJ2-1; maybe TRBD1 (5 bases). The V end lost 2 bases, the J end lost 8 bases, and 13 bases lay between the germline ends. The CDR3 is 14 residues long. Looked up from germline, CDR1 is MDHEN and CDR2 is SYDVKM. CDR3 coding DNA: TGTGCCAGCAGTTTAAGTGCAGGGCAGGATGAGCAGTTCTTC. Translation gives CASSLSAGQDEQFF.

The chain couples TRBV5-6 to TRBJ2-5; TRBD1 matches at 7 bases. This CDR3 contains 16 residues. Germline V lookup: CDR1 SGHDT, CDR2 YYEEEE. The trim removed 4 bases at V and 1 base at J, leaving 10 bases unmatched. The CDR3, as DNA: TGTGCCAGCAGCCCCCTGAGAGGGGGCGCCCAAGAGACCCAGTACTTC. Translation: CASSPLRGGAQETQYF.

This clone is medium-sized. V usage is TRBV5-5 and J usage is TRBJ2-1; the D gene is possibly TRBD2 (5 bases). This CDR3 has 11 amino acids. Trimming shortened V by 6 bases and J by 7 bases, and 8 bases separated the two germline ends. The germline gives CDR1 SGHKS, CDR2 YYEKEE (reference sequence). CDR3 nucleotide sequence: TGTGCCAGCACCGAGGGAAATGAGCAGTTCTTC. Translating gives CASTEGNEQFF.

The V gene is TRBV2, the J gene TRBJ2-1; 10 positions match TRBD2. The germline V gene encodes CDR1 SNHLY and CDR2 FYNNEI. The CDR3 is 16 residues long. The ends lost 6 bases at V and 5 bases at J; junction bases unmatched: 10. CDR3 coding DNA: TGTGCCAGCAGAGATTTCGGGACTAGCGTCGACAATGAGCAGTTCTTC. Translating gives CASRDFGTSVDNEQFF.

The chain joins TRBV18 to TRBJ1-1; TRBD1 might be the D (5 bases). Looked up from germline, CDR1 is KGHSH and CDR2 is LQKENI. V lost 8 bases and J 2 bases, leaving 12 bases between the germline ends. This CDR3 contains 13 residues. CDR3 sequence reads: CASLDSRNTEAFF. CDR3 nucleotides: TGTGCCAGCCTAGACAGCAGAAACACTGAAGCTTTCTTT.

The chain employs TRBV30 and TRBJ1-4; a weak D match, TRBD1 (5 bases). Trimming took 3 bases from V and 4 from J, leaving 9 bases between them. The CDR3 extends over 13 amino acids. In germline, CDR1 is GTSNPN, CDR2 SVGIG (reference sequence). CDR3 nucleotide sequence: TGTGCCTGGAGAGGGGACGGTAATGAAAAACTGTTTTTT. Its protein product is CAWRGDGNEKLFF. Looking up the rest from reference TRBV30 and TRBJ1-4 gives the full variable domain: SQTIHQWPATLVQPVGSPLSLECTVEGTSNPNLYWYRQAAGRGLQLLFYSVGIGQISSEVPQNLSASRPQDRQFILSSKKLLLSDSGFYLCAWRGDGNEKLFFGSGTQLSVL.

The CDR3 region is CASSPSAGHLDTQYF. CDR3 coding DNA: TGTGCCAGCTCACCTTCTGCGGGACACCTAGATACGCAGTATTTT. The gene calls are TRBV18 and TRBJ2-3; D could derive from TRBD1 or TRBD2 (6 bases each). The V end was cut by 3 bases, the J end by 5 bases, with 15 bases between. This CDR3 spans 15 amino acids. Germline values: CDR1 KGHSH, CDR2 LQKENI.